This T cell receptor (beta chain) was captured by sequencing in a study of long-term antiretroviral therapy in people with HIV. The assay used was immunoSEQ (version v3.0), run at survey level. TCRdb's copy holds only in-frame clones and misses some; the assay was immunoSEQ multiplex PCR. Of around 14,000 clones listed, 70% to 80% are singletons. Of note for this clone: What it binds is unknown.

This CDR3 region has 13 residues. V was shortened by 5 bases and J by 4 bases, with 9 bases between the two germline ends. Germline CDR1 is SGHDT and CDR2 is YYEEEE. Regarding the study as a whole: The data indicate that diversity increased after ART but remained below transplant donor controls.

The rearrangement joins TRBV5-6 to TRBJ1-4; no clear D. The sample in question was unsorted PBMCs, obtained 1.3 years before starting antiretroviral therapy. The source is a man aged 40-49 years with HIV. CDR3 DNA sequence: TGTGCCAGCAGAGGGCAGCATAATGAAAAACTGTTTTTT. Encoded protein: CASRGQHNEKLFF.